These 8 T cell receptor beta chains share one sample of origin, sequenced in a study of T cells in Graves' hyperthyroidism and ophthalmopathy. Amplification targeted TCR beta CDR3 regions from RNA transcripts. With the HTBI primer set, the TCR CDR3 went through a first round of RT-PCR. TCRdb reprocessed the multiplex PCR reads via MiXCR and lists one record per CDR3 protein. The sample lists around 350,000 distinct CDR3 sequences; 19% were seen once. The specimen was blood. The source is a young woman with Graves' hyperthyroidism.

This clonotype appeared many times. The chain combines TRBV2 with TRBJ2-7; no firm D call. The CDR3 is 14 amino acids. V was pared by 5 bases and J by 0 bases, with 11 bases between. The germline V gene encodes CDR1 SNHLY and CDR2 FYNNEI. The CDR3: CASSRAASSYEQYF. CDR3 DNA sequence: TGTGCCAGCAGTAGGGCAGCAAGCTCCTACGAGCAGTACTTC.

This clonotype showed up many times. The chain combines TRBV15 with TRBJ1-5; D might be TRBD1 (5 bases). CDR1 is LNHNV and CDR2 is YYDKDF in the germline V gene (reference sequence). V was shortened by 1 base and J by 7 bases, with 14 bases between the two germline ends. The CDR3 consists of 15 residues. CDR3 loop: CATSRGGGGEQPQHF. The CDR3 DNA sequence: TGTGCCACCAGCAGAGGCGGAGGAGGGGAACAGCCCCAGCATTTT.

In regard to this clonotype: The junction does not match germline at one end; this may be a read error. The rearrangement links TRBV7-2 to TRBJ1-1; 8 nucleotides agree with TRBD1. Germline CDR1 is SGHTA and CDR2 is FQGNSA. The length of the CDR3 is 12 residues. For the CDR3, the DNA is TGTGCCAGCAGCCCCGTCCAGGGGGCTCCCCTCTTT. Translating gives CASSPVQGAPLF.

This clonotype showed up many times. The chain couples TRBV3-1 to TRBJ1-1; the D gene is possibly TRBD1 (5 bases). Germline assignment: CDR1 LGHDT and CDR2 YNNKEL (reference sequence). The CDR3 runs 12 residues. The V end lost 0 bases, the J end lost 11 bases, and 10 bases lay between the germline ends. Here the CDR3 reads CASSQEMGEAFF. CDR3 DNA sequence: TGTGCCAGCAGCCAAGAGATGGGGGAGGCTTTCTTT.

The sample holds many counts of this clonotype. The chain combines TRBV10-3 with TRBJ1-2; 9 bases are a match to TRBD1. This CDR3 spans 13 amino acids. Germline V lookup: CDR1 ENHRY, CDR2 SYGVKD. After removal of 7 bases from V and 6 bases from J, the junction contained 6 bases not matched to a gene. DNA for the CDR3: TGTGCCATCACCGTCGACAGGGGGAATGGCTACACCTTC. It specifies CAITVDRGNGYTF.

The sample holds many counts of this clonotype. The chain links TRBV7-2 to TRBJ2-5, with 9 bases lining up with TRBD2. The CDR3 covers 16 residues. V was clipped by 1 base and J by 1 base; unmatched bases: 4. Germline CDR1 and CDR2: SGHTA and FQGNSA. CDR3 sequence (DNA): TGTGCCAGCAGCTTAGTAGGCGGGGGGGTCCAAGAGACCCAGTACTTC. Its translation is CASSLVGGGVQETQYF.

At least ten counts were recorded for this clonotype. The chain employs TRBV4-1 and TRBJ1-2; TRBD1 is a possible D gene (5 bases). Trimming removed 1 base at V and 4 bases at J, with 10 bases between. The CDR3 loop spans 14 amino acids. The V gene's germline CDR1 is MGHRA and CDR2 YSYEKL. Here the CDR3 DNA reads TGCGCCAGCAGCCAAGTGGAGGGGAGCTATGGCTACACCTTC. This codes for CASSQVEGSYGYTF.

Note on this clonotype: One base away lies a much larger clone, so this may be a sequencing read error. The conserved phenylalanine or tryptophan normally closing the CDR3 is absent here, so this likely arose from a read error. The chain is built from TRBV12-3 or TRBV12-4 and TRBJ2-2; D ambiguous. Trimming shortened V by 6 bases and J by 5 bases, and 7 bases separated the two germline ends. The CDR3 has 12 residues. CDR3 residues: CASRDLTGELFV. CDR3 DNA: TGTGCCAGCAGGGACCTTACCGGGGAGCTGTTTGTT.